The entry that follows covers one T cell receptor (beta chain) sequence. No antigen is known for it. Germline assignment: CDR1 WNHNN and CDR2 SYGVQD (reference sequence). This CDR3 region has 16 residues. V lost 2 bases, J lost 6 bases, and 18 bases lay in between. A single record per CDR3 protein comes from TCRdb applying MiXCR to the 5' RACE reads. The sample contains approximately 620,000 distinct CDR3 sequences, approximately 9% of which appear only once. The entry originates in a study of identical twins. General observations from the study: In cord blood, abundant beta clonotypes had fewer insertions; memory showed no trend.

The sample was also reused in another study, on yellow fever vaccine responses in identical twins.

The chain uses TRBV10-1 and TRBJ2-3; a possible D gene is TRBD2 (5 bases). The TCR originated in a woman aged 18-29 years in good health. Sequenced input: PBMCs. The CDR3 DNA sequence: TGCGCCAGCAGTGAGAAGGCTAGCCTTCGGCCGGATACGCAGTATTTT. Its translation: CASSEKASLRPDTQYF.